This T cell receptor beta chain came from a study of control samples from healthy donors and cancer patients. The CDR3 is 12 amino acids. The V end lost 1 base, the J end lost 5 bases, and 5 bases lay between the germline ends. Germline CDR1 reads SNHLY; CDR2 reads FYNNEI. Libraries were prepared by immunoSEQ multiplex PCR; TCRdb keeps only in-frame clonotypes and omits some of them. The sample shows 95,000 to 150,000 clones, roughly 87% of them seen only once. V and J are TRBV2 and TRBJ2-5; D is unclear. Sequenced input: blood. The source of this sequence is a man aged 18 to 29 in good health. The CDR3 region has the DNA TGTGCCAGCAGTGAAGTGGTGGAGACCCAGTACTTC. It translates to CASSEVVETQYF.